Presented here are 21 T cell receptor beta chains from one specimen sequenced in a study of identical twins. Using its own MiXCR run on the 5' RACE reads, TCRdb lists one record per CDR3 protein. The data hold under 450,000 distinct CDR3 sequences, with around 20% observed a single time. The material sequenced was naive T cells sorted from blood. These receptors were obtained from a man between 45 and 60 years old in good health.

This clonotype was recorded many times. The rearrangement joins TRBV4-2 to TRBJ2-7, with D possibly matching TRBD1 (5 bases). The V gene's germline CDR1 is LGHNA and CDR2 YNFKEQ. V gave up 6 bases and J gave up 1 base, with 16 bases separating them. The CDR3 is 15 amino acids. CDR3 DNA: TGTGCCAGCAGGAGAGCAGGGTCTATTTCCTACGAGCAGTACTTC. Translating gives CASRRAGSISYEQYF.

This clonotype was detected a few times. This chain joins TRBV10-3 and TRBJ2-3, with TRBD1 matching 7 bases. The germline gives CDR1 ENHRY, CDR2 SYGVKD. This CDR3 comprises 15 residues. The trim removed 2 bases at V and 4 bases at J, leaving 6 bases unmatched. The CDR3 spells CAISEDRDEADTQYF. The CDR3 DNA reads TGTGCCATCAGTGAGGACAGGGATGAGGCAGATACGCAGTATTTT.

This clonotype was recorded at least ten times. The chain joins TRBV12-3 or TRBV12-4 to TRBJ1-1; D uncertain. The CDR3 is made up of 12 amino acids. V lost 4 bases and J 5 bases, leaving 8 bases between the germline ends. The chain's CDR3 is CASSSGGTEAFF. Written as DNA, the CDR3 is TGTGCCAGCAGTTCCGGAGGAACTGAAGCTTTCTTT.

The chain recombines TRBV4-3 with TRBJ1-1; D possibly corresponds to TRBD1 (5 bases). The CDR3 runs to 15 residues. The V end was cut by 2 bases, the J end by 0 bases, with 10 bases between. Per germline, CDR1 LGHNA and CDR2 YSLEER. This CDR3 is CASSQWGQVNTEAFF. Here the CDR3 DNA reads TGCGCCAGCAGCCAATGGGGCCAGGTGAACACTGAAGCTTTCTTT.

This clonotype was seen at least ten times. This chain connects TRBV27 to TRBJ2-6, with D possibly called TRBD1 or TRBD2 (5 bases each). CDR3 size: 18 residues. Germline values: CDR1 MNHEY, CDR2 SMNVEV (reference sequence). Trimming shortened V by 1 base and J by 4 bases, and 17 bases separated the two germline ends. The DNA for the CDR3 is TGTGCCAGCAGTTTATGGGCAGGGTGGGGGACCGGGGCCAACGTCCTGACTTTC. Translating gives CASSLWAGWGTGANVLTF.

This chain joins TRBV18 and TRBJ2-5; TRBD2 matches 10 bases. Germline V gene sequence: CDR1 KGHSH, CDR2 LQKENI. The CDR3 runs to 16 residues. The V and J ends lost 6 bases and 2 bases, in that order; junction bases with no gene match: 9. The CDR3 sequence is CASSYGLAAMQETQYF. The DNA for the CDR3 is TGTGCCAGCTCTTACGGACTAGCGGCAATGCAAGAGACCCAGTACTTC.

This clonotype showed up just a few times. The chain has TRBV19 and TRBJ2-1, with D tentatively TRBD1 (5 bases). V was clipped by 4 bases and J by 2 bases, with 15 bases between them. From germline, CDR1 is LNHDA and CDR2 SQIVND (reference sequence). This CDR3 spans 16 amino acids. This CDR3 is CASSSLRDSAYNEQFF. The DNA of the CDR3 is TGTGCCAGTAGTAGCCTACGCGACAGTGCCTACAATGAGCAGTTCTTC.

This clonotype was counted between two and nine times. This chain joins TRBV20-1 and TRBJ2-7; 7 bases are shared with TRBD2. Germline-derived CDR1 and CDR2 are DFQATT and SNEGSKA (reference sequence). This CDR3 contains 14 residues. After removal of 3 bases from V and 9 bases from J, the junction contained 14 bases not matched to a gene. The CDR3 reads CSASLGGTTPRQYF. DNA of the CDR3: TGCAGTGCTAGCCTGGGTGGGACTACCCCCCGGCAGTACTTC.

This clonotype was detected once. The chain carries TRBV5-1 and TRBJ2-3; 9 nucleotides align to TRBD2. Germline-derived CDR1 and CDR2 are SGHRS and YFSETQ. Trimming removed 4 bases from V and 6 bases from J; junction bases left unmatched: 12. The CDR3 sequence is 16 residues long. The CDR3 DNA follows: TGCGCCAGCAGCGTCGGTAGCGGGAGAAACGCGGATACGCAGTATTTT. Translated, it gives CASSVGSGRNADTQYF.

This clonotype showed up many times. The J gene is TRBJ2-1, the V gene TRBV5-6, with no clear D. The germline V gene has CDR1 SGHDT and CDR2 YYEEEE. The CDR3 runs to 15 residues. With 4 bases removed from V and 0 bases from J, the gap between germline ends came to 11 bases. The CDR3 loop is CASSPTLSSYNEQFF. The CDR3 nucleotides are TGTGCCAGCAGCCCGACCTTGAGCTCCTACAATGAGCAGTTCTTC. The complete variable domain, with remaining parts taken from reference TRBV5-6 and TRBJ2-1, reads DAGVTQSPTHLIKTRGQQVTLRCSPKSGHDTVSWYQQALGQGPQFIFQYYEEEERQRGNFPDRFSGHQFPNYSSELNVNALLLGDSALYLCASSPTLSSYNEQFFGPGTRLTVL.

This clonotype was recorded a few times. The CDR3: CASSLAGKQFF. In DNA, the CDR3 is TGTGCCAGCAGCCTAGCGGGAAAGCAGTTCTTC. The chain employs TRBV6-1 and TRBJ2-1; 9 nucleotides align to TRBD2. The germline V gene encodes CDR1 MNHNS and CDR2 SASEGT. The CDR3 consists of 11 residues. After removal of 6 bases from V and 11 bases from J, the junction contained 2 bases not matched to a gene.

In its sample, this clonotype was seen a few times. This rearrangement joins TRBV9 to TRBJ2-1, with 9 bases lining up with TRBD2. The CDR3 is 15 amino acids. Looked up from germline, CDR1 is SGDLS and CDR2 is YYNGEE. Unmatched junction bases numbered 4, after V lost 1 base and J lost 5 bases. The CDR3 region is CASSVRASGNNEQFF. The CDR3 region has the DNA TGTGCCAGCAGCGTAAGGGCTAGCGGGAACAATGAGCAGTTCTTC.

This clonotype came up many times. The chain employs TRBV4-3 and TRBJ2-3; 8 bases agree with TRBD2. CDR3 size: 17 residues. Germline CDR1 LGHNA, CDR2 YSLEER. The J segment lost 5 bases and the V segment lost 0 bases, leaving 10 bases of the junction unmatched. CDR3 sequence: CASSQDYRGGVGDTQYF. In nucleotides, the CDR3 is TGCGCCAGCAGCCAAGATTACCGGGGGGGCGTGGGAGATACGCAGTATTTT.

This chain uses TRBV5-4 with TRBJ2-1; 7 bases line up with TRBD1. Germline lookup yields CDR1 SGHNT and CDR2 YYREEE (reference sequence). This CDR3 has 14 residues. Germline trimming cut 7 bases from V and 3 bases from J; bases unmatched to any gene: 7. CDR3 sequence (DNA): TGTGCCAGCCTCCGGGACAGAAGCTACAATGAGCAGTTCTTC. It is translated as CASLRDRSYNEQFF. Full variable domain (remainder filled in from reference TRBV5-4 and TRBJ2-1): ETGVTQSPTHLIKTRGQQVTLRCSSQSGHNTVSWYQQALGQGPQFIFQYYREEENGRGNFPPRFSGLQFPNYSSELNVNALELDDSALYLCASLRDRSYNEQFFGPGTRLTVL.

This clonotype has only a few counts. This chain links TRBV29-1 with TRBJ2-1; D perhaps matches TRBD1 (6 bases). Germline V gives CDR1 SQVTM, CDR2 ANQGSEA. Trimming took off 0 bases at V and 10 bases at J, with 19 bases between the two ends. The length of the CDR3 is 15 residues. The CDR3 is CSVEDRGQTTGEQFF. As DNA, the CDR3 is TGCAGCGTTGAAGATCGTGGACAGACAACTGGAGAGCAGTTCTTC.

The chain uses TRBV11-2 and TRBJ1-2, with 7 bases matching TRBD1. V shed 5 bases, J shed 4 bases, and the junction held 4 bases outside the gene matches. The germline V gene has CDR1 SGHAT and CDR2 FQNNGV. This CDR3 region has 13 residues. The CDR3 coding sequence is TGTGCCAGCAGCCGGGACAGACTCTATGGCTACACCTTC. Its protein product is CASSRDRLYGYTF.

There are many counts of this clonotype. CDR3 region: CSAKKGAATDTQYF. The CDR3 region has the DNA TGCAGTGCTAAGAAGGGGGCGGCGACAGATACGCAGTATTTT. The V gene is TRBV20-1, the J gene TRBJ2-3; 7 nucleotides line up with TRBD1. Trimming took 4 bases from V and 3 from J; bases not matched to a gene: 7. Per germline, CDR1 DFQATT and CDR2 SNEGSKA (reference sequence). There are 14 residues in the CDR3.

The chain is built from TRBV11-1 and TRBJ2-2; D is unclear. The ends were cut back, 3 bases at V and 0 bases at J, with 26 bases in the middle. Germline CDR1 is SGHAT and CDR2 is FQDESV (reference sequence). The CDR3 is 21 residues long. CDR3 sequence: CASSLVGKAARGITNTGELFF. CDR3 DNA sequence: TGTGCCAGCAGCTTGGTGGGGAAGGCGGCACGCGGTATCACGAACACCGGGGAGCTGTTTTTT.

This clonotype was seen more than once but under ten times. This chain uses TRBV5-1 with TRBJ2-7; possibly TRBD1 or TRBD2 for D (5 bases each). V lost 4 bases and J lost 4, with 12 bases in between. Germline values: CDR1 SGHRS, CDR2 YFSETQ. CDR3 length equals 13 residues. The CDR3 loop is CASSPGQQYEQYF. CDR3 sequence (DNA): TGCGCCAGCAGCCCGGGGCAGCAATACGAGCAGTACTTC.

This clonotype was seen ten or more times. This sequence joins TRBV12-3 or TRBV12-4 and TRBJ2-7; D uncertain. The CDR3 has 13 residues. The V and J ends lost 1 base and 0 bases respectively, with 4 bases between them. The CDR3 DNA reads as TGTGCCAGCAGTTTAGGCATCTCCTACGAGCAGTACTTC. Amino acid sequence: CASSLGISYEQYF.

The genes are TRBV20-1 and TRBJ2-4; a possible D gene is TRBD2 (7 bases). The V gene's germline CDR1 is DFQATT and CDR2 SNEGSKA (reference sequence). Trimming cost V 3 bases and J 3 bases, with 21 bases left between them. The CDR3 is 17 amino acids. CDR3 nucleotide sequence: TGCAGTGCTAGTCGGGGGGCGGGGACCATGGGCAAAAACATTCAGTACTTC. As protein: CSASRGAGTMGKNIQYF.